The 28 T cell receptor beta chains below were found in one sample sequenced in a study of identical twins. Each CDR3 protein gets one entry after TCRdb re-called the 5' RACE reads with MiXCR. The data show about 100,000 distinct CDR3 sequences, 4.5% to 6.5% seen once. The sequencing sample was made of memory T cells sorted from blood. All receptors come from a woman aged 50 to 65 in good health.

The V call is TRBV6-5, the J call TRBJ1-2; D gene unclear. The germline V gene has CDR1 MNHEY and CDR2 SVGAGI. CDR3 length: 15 amino acids. V dropped 2 bases and J dropped 5 bases, with 15 bases sitting between them. CDR3 protein: CASSYDLLAKYGYTF. DNA for the CDR3: TGTGCCAGCAGTTACGATTTACTGGCCAAATATGGCTACACCTTC.

This clonotype has at least ten counts. The chain is built from TRBV5-1 and TRBJ2-5, with D perhaps TRBD1 (6 bases). Trimming removed 3 bases from V and 4 bases from J, with 13 bases in between. This CDR3 region has 14 residues. CDR1 is SGHRS, CDR2 YFSETQ, per germline. CDR3 sequence (DNA): TGCGCCAGCAGCTCACTTGCAGGGGCAGAGACCCAGTACTTC. Translation: CASSSLAGAETQYF.

This clonotype was found many times. This chain links TRBV27 with TRBJ2-5; D is perhaps TRBD1 (5 bases). CDR1 is MNHEY and CDR2 is SMNVEV in the germline V gene (reference sequence). CDR3 length equals 15 residues. V lost 5 bases to trimming and J lost 4 bases, with 17 bases between them. CDR3 loop: CASSVSVGARETQYF. Here the CDR3 DNA reads TGTGCCAGCAGTGTTTCTGTTGGGGCGAGAGAGACCCAGTACTTC.

This clonotype was detected ten times or more. The chain is built from TRBV20-1 and TRBJ2-5, with 9 bases matching TRBD2. With V trimmed by 6 bases and J by 5 bases, 7 bases remained unmatched. There are 13 residues in the CDR3. CDR1 is DFQATT, CDR2 SNEGSKA, per germline (reference sequence). The CDR3 loop reads CSAPGLADETQYF. The CDR3 DNA follows: TGCAGTGCACCGGGACTAGCAGACGAGACCCAGTACTTC.

This clonotype was seen many times. The chain's CDR3 is CSAWGPGSGGNTDTQYF. DNA of the CDR3: TGCAGTGCTTGGGGACCCGGAAGCGGGGGAAACACAGATACGCAGTATTTT. This rearrangement joins TRBV20-1 to TRBJ2-3, with 8 bases matching TRBD2. The V and J ends lost 5 bases and 2 bases, in that order; junction bases with no gene match: 15. The V gene's germline CDR1 is DFQATT and CDR2 SNEGSKA (reference sequence). This CDR3 is built from 17 residues.

This clonotype was recorded at least ten times. This rearrangement joins TRBV12-3 or TRBV12-4 to TRBJ2-7, with D tentatively TRBD1 (5 bases). V was cut by 8 bases and J by 2 bases, with 13 bases left in between. The CDR3 extends over 13 amino acids. Written as DNA, the CDR3 is TGTGCCAGCTTAATTACAGGAACCTACGAGCAGTACTTC. Amino acid sequence: CASLITGTYEQYF.

The V and J genes are TRBV3-1 and TRBJ1-2; tentative D call: TRBD1 (6 bases). Trimming left V 7 bases short and J 0 bases short, with 9 bases between. This CDR3 is built from 13 residues. The germline CDR1 and CDR2 sequences are LGHDT and YNNKEL (reference sequence). CDR3 loop: CASMGAANYGYTF. As DNA, the CDR3 is TGTGCCAGCATGGGGGCTGCTAACTATGGCTACACCTTC.

This clonotype was recorded a few times. This sequence joins TRBV27 and TRBJ2-5; no firm D call. V dropped 4 bases and J dropped 1 base, with 10 bases sitting between them. The germline V gene encodes CDR1 MNHEY and CDR2 SMNVEV (reference sequence). The CDR3 extends over 14 amino acids. CDR3 bases: TGTGCCAGCAGTTCAAGACAAGTCCAAGAGACCCAGTACTTC. Translation gives CASSSRQVQETQYF.

This clonotype was counted many times. The gene calls are TRBV29-1 and TRBJ2-3; possible D gene TRBD2, 6 bases. The CDR3 loop spans 14 amino acids. With 6 bases removed from V and 6 bases from J, the gap between germline ends came to 19 bases. Germline V gene data show CDR1 as SQVTM and CDR2 as ANQGSEA. The CDR3 is CSVEPGGFADTQYF. In nucleotides, the CDR3 is TGCAGCGTGGAACCCGGGGGTTTCGCGGATACGCAGTATTTT.

The chain couples TRBV19 to TRBJ1-5, with 8 bases aligning to TRBD1. Germline V gene sequence: CDR1 LNHDA, CDR2 SQIVND (reference sequence). The CDR3 extends over 15 amino acids. J gave up 4 bases and V 6 bases, and 8 bases lay outside the gene matches. DNA for the CDR3: TGTGCCAGTAGGGGAGACAGGGGAGGGAATCAGCCCCAGCATTTT. Translating it yields CASRGDRGGNQPQHF.

There are many counts of this clonotype. This rearrangement joins TRBV5-1 to TRBJ2-2; 12 bases are shared with TRBD2. The CDR3 is made up of 16 amino acids. With 3 bases clipped from V and 1 base from J, the junction kept 1 base outside the gene matches. Germline CDR1 reads SGHRS; CDR2 reads YFSETQ. The CDR3 nucleotides read TGCGCCAGCAGCTCGACTAGCGGGGGGAACACCGGGGAGCTGTTTTTT. It yields the protein CASSSTSGGNTGELFF.

This clonotype was seen repeatedly, ten times or more. The gene calls are TRBV29-1 and TRBJ2-1, with 9 bases matching TRBD2. Looked up from germline, CDR1 is SQVTM and CDR2 is ANQGSEA. J gave up 9 bases and V 7 bases, and 13 bases lay outside the gene matches. This CDR3 comprises 14 residues. The CDR3 sequence: CSARAPSGIGEQFF. The CDR3 coding sequence is TGCAGCGCTCGGGCTCCTAGCGGGATCGGTGAGCAGTTCTTC.

This clonotype was observed a few times. The chain's CDR3 is CASSVYRVHLHTDTQYF. The CDR3, as DNA: TGTGCCAGCAGCGTCTACAGGGTCCACTTGCACACAGATACGCAGTATTTT. This chain uses TRBV7-9 with TRBJ2-3, with a tentative D call TRBD1 (6 bases). The CDR3 consists of 17 residues. Germline V CDR1 and CDR2: SEHNR, FQNEAQ (reference sequence). Between the trimmed V and J ends, which lost 5 bases and 2 bases, there was a span of 20 bases.

This clonotype was detected many times. CDR3 loop: CASSPTGGEGQPQHF. DNA for the CDR3: TGTGCCAGCAGCCCGACAGGGGGCGAAGGTCAGCCCCAGCATTTT. This rearrangement joins TRBV12-3 or TRBV12-4 to TRBJ1-5; 10 bases are shared with TRBD1. V shed 6 bases and J 6 bases; nucleotides not matched to a gene: 8. The CDR3 spans 15 residues.

This clonotype was observed a handful of times. This chain joins TRBV12-3 or TRBV12-4 and TRBJ2-3, with D perhaps matching TRBD1 or TRBD2 (5 bases each). With 2 bases removed from V and 2 bases from J, the gap between germline ends came to 11 bases. This CDR3 has 15 residues. The CDR3 coding sequence is TGTGCCAGCAGTTTAACGGGGCGAAACACAGATACGCAGTATTTT. This encodes CASSLTGRNTDTQYF.

There are many counts of this clonotype. The chain has TRBV12-3 or TRBV12-4 and TRBJ1-5; 9 nucleotides line up with TRBD1. The CDR3 length is 14 residues. After removal of 6 bases from V and 7 bases from J, the junction contained 7 bases not matched to a gene. The CDR3 DNA reads as TGTGCCAGCAGCCATGACAGGGGGAGGCAGCCCCAGCATTTT. Its protein is CASSHDRGRQPQHF.

This clonotype was observed at least ten times. This chain links TRBV7-9 with TRBJ2-1; 7 bases align to TRBD2. The CDR3 consists of 16 residues. Germline trimming cut 4 bases from V and 9 bases from J; bases unmatched to any gene: 15. Looked up from germline, CDR1 is SEHNR and CDR2 is FQNEAQ (reference sequence). CDR3 in amino acids: CASSSTSVLSGGEQFF. The CDR3 DNA sequence: TGTGCCAGCAGCTCTACTAGCGTCCTTAGTGGGGGTGAGCAGTTCTTC.

This clonotype was observed many times. The gene calls are TRBV7-9 and TRBJ2-5; TRBD2 agrees at 10 bases. CDR1 is SEHNR, CDR2 FQNEAQ, per germline (reference sequence). Trimming at V came to 7 bases and at J to 1 base, leaving 3 bases not matched to a gene. CDR3 size: 14 residues. The CDR3 DNA is TGTGCCAGCACCTGGACTAGCGGCCAAGAGACCCAGTACTTC. This gives the protein CASTWTSGQETQYF.

In its sample, this clonotype was seen many times. The V and J genes are TRBV12-3 or TRBV12-4 and TRBJ2-1; D possibly uses TRBD1 or TRBD2 (5 bases each). The CDR3 length is 16 residues. With 7 bases removed from V and 6 bases from J, the gap between germline ends came to 22 bases. The CDR3 protein is CASTFSKGPWGNEQFF. CDR3 coding DNA: TGTGCCAGCACCTTTAGTAAGGGACCGTGGGGCAATGAGCAGTTCTTC.

This clonotype was seen at least ten times. The chain links TRBV28 to TRBJ2-7; possible D gene TRBD1, 6 bases. The V gene lost 5 bases and the J gene lost 3 bases, with 14 bases spanning the gap. Germline lookup yields CDR1 MDHEN and CDR2 SYDVKM. This CDR3 region has 14 residues. The DNA for the CDR3 is TGTGCCAGCAGTACCCCCGGGACAATCTACGAGCAGTACGTC. Translating gives CASSTPGTIYEQYV.

This clonotype was recorded at least ten times. V gene TRBV3-1 combines with J gene TRBJ2-7; a weak D match, TRBD2 (6 bases). V was cut by 3 bases and J by 6 bases, with 15 bases left in between. This CDR3 has 14 residues. Germline V CDR1 and CDR2: LGHDT, YNNKEL (reference sequence). The CDR3 DNA follows: TGTGCCAGCAGCCATGGCGGGGTGGCGCTCGAGCAGTACTTC. This gives the protein CASSHGGVALEQYF.

This clonotype appeared a few times. V usage is TRBV4-1 and J usage is TRBJ2-4; D may be TRBD2 (5 bases). Trimming stripped 1 base from V and 6 bases from J, with 10 bases between. Germline CDR1 is MGHRA and CDR2 is YSYEKL. The CDR3 has 14 residues. The CDR3 here is CASSQGERVNIQYF. Here the CDR3 DNA reads TGCGCCAGCAGCCAAGGGGAGAGGGTAAACATTCAGTACTTC.

This clonotype has ten or more counts. The V gene is TRBV20-1, the J gene TRBJ2-3, with 10 bases matching TRBD2. This CDR3 contains 14 residues. Germline trimming cut 6 bases from V and 12 bases from J; bases unmatched to any gene: 15. The germline CDR1 and CDR2 sequences are DFQATT and SNEGSKA (reference sequence). The CDR3 loop reads CSARSGRATETQYF. The CDR3 bases are TGCAGTGCCCGAAGCGGGAGGGCCACCGAGACCCAGTATTTT.

This clonotype came up many times. The V gene is TRBV6-2 or TRBV6-3, the J gene TRBJ2-3; TRBD2 aligns across 15 bases. Germline loops: CDR1 MNHEY, CDR2 SVGEGT. V lost 0 bases and J lost 4; bases outside the gene matches: 5. This CDR3 comprises 18 residues. The CDR3 DNA follows: TGTGCCAGCAGTTACTCGACCTGGACTAGCGGGAGGGCAGATACGCAGTATTTT. Amino acids: CASSYSTWTSGRADTQYF.

This chain connects TRBV10-3 to TRBJ2-2; the D gene is possibly TRBD1 (6 bases). V dropped 8 bases and J dropped 16 bases, with 23 bases sitting between them. From germline, CDR1 is ENHRY and CDR2 SYGVKD. There are 13 residues in the CDR3. This chain's CDR3 is CAIGTGPNGEWFF. The CDR3 DNA reads as TGTGCCATCGGAACAGGGCCAAACGGGGAGTGGTTTTTT.

This clonotype has more than one count but fewer than ten. This chain connects TRBV5-1 to TRBJ1-1; no clear D. Germline CDR1 is SGHRS and CDR2 is YFSETQ. The V gene lost 5 bases and the J gene lost 1 base, with 18 bases spanning the gap. The CDR3 spans 16 residues. DNA for the CDR3: TGCGCCAGCAGGTATTATGGGCTCTCCCGGAACACTGAAGCTTTCTTT. Translated: CASRYYGLSRNTEAFF. The variable domain in full, completed from reference TRBV5-1 and TRBJ1-1, reads KAGVTQTPRYLIKTRGQQVTLSCSPISGHRSVSWYQQTPGQGLQFLFEYFSETQRNKGNFPGRFSGRQFSNSRSEMNVSTLELGDSALYLCASRYYGLSRNTEAFFGQGTRLTVV.

This clonotype was observed many times. The chain is built from TRBV5-1 and TRBJ1-1, with no clear D. Germline lookup yields CDR1 SGHRS and CDR2 YFSETQ. The CDR3 covers 16 residues. Deletions cut 4 bases from V and 1 base from J, with 17 bases between. CDR3 DNA: TGCGCCAGCAGCCCCCTTGTTCTGGGATCGAACACTGAAGCTTTCTTT. Amino acids: CASSPLVLGSNTEAFF.

The J gene is TRBJ1-2, the V gene TRBV2; D ambiguous. Germline-derived CDR1 and CDR2 are SNHLY and FYNNEI. There are 13 residues in the CDR3. Between the trimmed V and J ends, which lost 1 base and 4 bases, there was a span of 7 bases. The CDR3 sequence: CASSEDRFYGYTF. CDR3 sequence (DNA): TGTGCCAGCAGTGAAGACCGATTCTATGGCTACACCTTC.